Listed below are T cell receptor beta chains from one sample, sequenced in a study of identifying expanded T cells in peripheral blood. Clones were sequenced by immunoSEQ multiplex PCR, and TCRdb holds only the in-frame ones, with some missing. The sample includes some 95,000 clones, roughly 90% of them seen just once. Input material: blood. These receptors were collected from a person between 18 and 75 years old in good health. Both conserved end residues are trimmed from each CDR3.

j_gene,v_gene,len,CDR3aa
TRBJ1-1,TRBV5-1,12,ASSLGALDTEAF
TRBJ2-5,TRBV2,14,ASSPNSGTGIETQY
TRBJ2-3,TRBV5-1,12,ASSLVGDSDTQY
TRBJ1-2,TRBV7-9,12,ASSWAGANYGYT
TRBJ2-3,TRBV14,15,ASSPVFGGPSGDTQY
TRBJ2-7,TRBV9,12,ASSVGWSSYEQY
TRBJ1-1,TRBV2,10,ASSQGNTEAF
TRBJ2-7,TRBV4-1,16,ASSQVSTAGLSSYEQY
TRBJ2-2,TRBV5-1,11,ASSAYRAGELF
TRBJ1-2,TRBV4-2,12,ASSQGSGIYGYT
TRBJ1-2,TRBV4-2,12,ASSQDYGTGKSP
TRBJ2-7,TRBV14,12,ASQNWRERHEQY
TRBJ2-7,TRBV10-3,16,ATASDGASGGPAYEQY
TRBJ1-5,TRBV27,14,ASSLFNGGFNQPQH
TRBJ1-2,TRBV9,14,ASRAQSAQRNYGYT
TRBJ1-1,TRBV6-5,13,ASSFQGQGMAEAF
TRBJ2-1,TRBV2,13,ASTRRGGIYNEQF
TRBJ2-2,TRBV13,13,ASSLGGLDPGELF
TRBJ2-1,TRBV19,13,ASSTGILSYNEQF
TRBJ1-2,TRBV29-1,12,SVDGEGVAYGYT